This entry describes one T cell receptor beta chain. It has no known antigen specificity. The input lacks base qualities; no much larger clone sits a single base away. The data were obtained in a study of shared clonotypes between healthy human individuals (dated by TCRdb to the early 2020s). For the study in its entirety: The cohort comprised a couple of women and a few men aged 18 to 49 years. To estimate repertoire size and how much clonotype sharing occurs between individuals, the study deeply sequenced the blood TCR repertoires of roughly 5 healthy adults. Each donor's leukapheresis produced roughly between roughly 0.9 and 9 billion PBMCs. Different laboratories and diverse techniques were used to prepare libraries and sequence TCR repertoires, to increase sequencing depth and limit assay-specific biases. Per donor, three plates each were used for CD4 naive and CD4 memory, two for CD8 naive, and one for CD8 memory. The paper as a whole reports these results and caveats: Pairwise subsampling led to the expectation that sequencing depth would affect the degree of clonotype sharing among donors. Because the study included a small number of donors, the genetic and exposure-history diversity represented was limited. Even with the large sequencing depth, rarefaction of the sorted-subset datasets indicated that sequencing was incomplete. Compared with non-shared clonotypes, clonotypes shared by all four sorted-subset donors had higher generation probabilities. Around 5% of naive CD4, more than 3% of naive CD8, 2% to 2.5% of memory CD4, and over 0.35% of memory CD8 clonotypes were shared across several donors. Sampling was restricted to blood, and TCR repertoires in tissues likely differ from the TCR repertoires found in blood. Larger estimated clonotype richness was generally found for naive subsets than for memory subsets.

For the CD8 naive samples, CD45RO-negative cells were positively selected for CCR7, yielding a CD45RA+CCR7+ population from which TemRA cells were excluded. The donors were healthy, HIV-negative adults who had no recently reported acute infections or vaccinations. Every donor was a Caucasian adult living in Nashville, Tennessee, USA. Blood was collected by leukapheresis, and PBMCs were isolated by Ficoll-Histopaque density gradient centrifugation and then cryopreserved in liquid nitrogen vapor phase. Purity and quantity of every magnetically sorted T cell population were checked by analytical flow cytometry. From each sorted fraction, genomic DNA was isolated and quantified by UV absorbance on a Nanodrop 2000c. The CDR3 measures 15 amino acids from cysteine to phenylalanine. The sequence is cut down to CDR3 DNA, 45 bases in frame from base 1. For CDR1 and CDR2, the germline V gene lists MNHEY and SVGAGI. The V and J ends are trimmed by 5 bases and 3 bases, leaving 16 bases between them.

TCR CDR3 regions were amplified from genomic DNA by multiplex PCR using the deep immunoSEQ assay. Extracted genomic DNA from each cell subset was spread evenly across all wells of several immunoSEQ 96-well plates, with each plate serving as a replicate. Each replicate PCR for sorted subsets received approximately 200 ng genomic DNA, equal to roughly 30,000 T cell genomes. Purified libraries were quantified with a Qubit 3.0 fluorometer, sized on a Bioanalyzer 2100, and re-quantified with the KAPA Library Quantification kit. A separate single-read 150-cycle Illumina NextSeq 550 flow cell was used to sequence each immunoSEQ 96-well plate. The original methods were these. Because the immunoSEQ output included only junctional sequences and no quality scores, the filtering could not be the same as the filtering used for full-length reads. Sequences were annotated with PyIR, a Python wrapper for IgBLAST v1.9, using IMGT germline references to assign V/J genes and CDR3. Any read was removed if the V/J assignment was weak (E-value above 1e-6), the CDR3 was missing, or the read contained stop codons, out-of-frame junctions, or ambiguous translated residues. V3J clonotypes were defined as sequences sharing the same inferred V gene, J gene, and CDR3 amino acid sequence. To compute the percentage overlap between repertoires, the number of shared unique clonotypes was divided by the size of the smaller repertoire. Three approaches were used to assess repertoire richness: RTK rarefaction, the Chao1 estimator, and Recon v2.1 estimates of unobserved clonotypes. Generation probabilities for all TCRbeta clonotypes obtained by the gDNA method from a few donors were computed using OLGA. TCRdb holds this immuneACCESS table with in-frame rearrangements only. Some clones are missing; in checked studies, unresolved V genes explain under half, and the rest has no known cause. That table supplies the V and J calls and clone size; D and trimming were determined from the DNA. The sample yields 2 million to 2.5 million clones; 85% to 95% were counted once. The ten largest clones capture around 1.7% of the sample.

The sequence links TRBV6-5 to TRBJ1-1; the D gene lacks a confident call. This clonotype originated in a man between 18 and 35 years old in good health. Some clones in this sample may be carry-over from other donors' samples. Sequencing was done on a sample of naive CD8+ T cells from PBMCs. In light of the paper, this sample's cell subset or site label describes: CD45RA+CCR7+. The CDR3 protein sequence reads: CASSGKGFYDTEAFF. The DNA sequence is as follows: TGTGCCAGCAGTGGTAAGGGTTTTTACGACACTGAAGCTTTCTTT.